This TCR beta chain was recorded in a study of T cells after yellow fever vaccination. Study-level background: Low-cell-number fractions were prepared with SMART-Seq v4 Ultra Low Input. Points from the study as a whole: Booster samples showed a return of most primary-vaccination clones (around 95% CD4, approximately 88% CD8).

As regards this clonotype: The antigen is unknown.

The J segment lost 9 bases and the V segment lost 5 bases, leaving 16 bases of the junction unmatched. From germline, CDR1 is PRHDT and CDR2 FYEKMQ (reference sequence). The CDR3 is made up of 16 amino acids. UMIs and a universal primer site were added when TCR cDNA was made by 5'RACE template switching. TCRdb ran MiXCR on the 5' RACE reads and lists one entry per CDR3 protein. Of around 600,000 distinct CDR3 sequences listed, about 12% were seen once; the top ten hold 14% to 15%. The chain combines TRBV13 with TRBJ1-1; TRBD1 matches 9 bases. The sequence was obtained from a man aged 25 to 40 who received the YFV17D yellow fever vaccine. The input for sequencing was PBMCs, taken on the day of the yellow fever booster vaccination. CDR3 nucleotides: TGTGCCAGCAGCCCGCGGACAGGGGATTGGAAATGGAAAGCTTTCTTT. Its translation: CASSPRTGDWKWKAFF.